Below, 13 T cell receptor beta chains from the same sample are listed, as sequenced in a study of control samples from healthy donors and cancer patients. TCRdb keeps only in-frame clones here, not all; method: immunoSEQ multiplex PCR. This sample yields about 55,000 clones, of which approximately 91% are seen a single time; more than 3.5% belongs to the top ten. Sequencing input: blood. These receptors were taken from a man aged 50 to 59 in good health.

The chain employs TRBV20-1 and TRBJ2-7; 8 positions match TRBD2. This CDR3 has 15 residues. The V and J ends lost 3 bases and 5 bases, in that order; junction bases with no gene match: 12. Germline CDR1 reads DFQATT; CDR2 reads SNEGSKA (reference sequence). This CDR3 reads CSASVTSALRDEQYF. The DNA of the CDR3 is TGCAGTGCTAGTGTGACTAGCGCCCTTCGGGACGAGCAGTACTTC.

This clone has just a few counts. The J gene is TRBJ2-2, the V gene TRBV11-3; 11 bases are shared with TRBD2. The J segment lost 7 bases and the V segment lost 3 bases, leaving 13 bases of the junction unmatched. This CDR3 is built from 18 residues. The germline gives CDR1 SGHNT, CDR2 YENEEA. CDR3 sequence reads: CASSFPGPTSGMVGELFF. DNA of the CDR3: TGTGCCAGCAGCTTCCCCGGGCCGACTAGCGGGATGGTCGGGGAGCTGTTTTTT.

This rearrangement joins TRBV9 to TRBJ2-1, with 7 bases identical to TRBD2. This CDR3 has 15 residues. The germline V gene encodes CDR1 SGDLS and CDR2 YYNGEE. The J segment lost 2 bases and the V segment lost 4 bases, leaving 6 bases of the junction unmatched. CDR3 DNA: TGTGCCAGCAGCCTTACCCGGGGGGCCTACAATGAGCAGTTCTTC. Protein product: CASSLTRGAYNEQFF.

This chain links TRBV24-1 with TRBJ1-2, with D uncertain. CDR1 is KGHDR and CDR2 is SFDVKD in the germline V gene. The CDR3 is 14 residues long. V lost 1 base and J lost 4, with 9 bases in between. The CDR3 protein is CATSDFALSYGYTF. For the CDR3, the DNA is TGTGCCACCAGTGATTTTGCGTTGAGCTATGGCTACACCTTC.

This rearrangement joins TRBV6-2 or TRBV6-3 to TRBJ2-3; 8 bases match TRBD2. V lost 1 base to trimming and J lost 0 bases; unmatched junction nucleotides: 3. CDR3 length equals 16 residues. CDR1 MNHEY and CDR2 SVGEGT come from the germline V gene. CDR3 bases: TGTGCCAGCAGTTACTTCTCTAGCGGGAGCACAGATACGCAGTATTTT. Translating it yields CASSYFSSGSTDTQYF.

CDR3 sequence reads: CATSDGTGSSPLHF. CDR3 nucleotide sequence: TGTGCCACCAGTGACGGGACAGGGAGTTCACCCCTCCACTTT. V and J are TRBV24-1 and TRBJ1-6; TRBD1 matches at 9 bases. The CDR3 totals 14 residues. V shed 4 bases, J shed 9 bases, and the junction held 3 bases outside the gene matches. Germline V gene sequence: CDR1 KGHDR, CDR2 SFDVKD.

The J gene is TRBJ1-1, the V gene TRBV29-1; D uncertain. This CDR3 contains 13 residues. V was trimmed by 2 bases and J by 1 base, leaving 8 bases between them. From germline, CDR1 is SQVTM and CDR2 ANQGSEA. The CDR3 DNA is TGCAGCGTTGAAAGGTCAGCGAACACTGAAGCTTTCTTT. This sequence encodes CSVERSANTEAFF.

The rearrangement links TRBV10-3 to TRBJ2-4, with D possibly matching TRBD1 (7 bases). The CDR3 has 14 amino acids. V shed 4 bases and J shed 4 bases, with 11 bases lying between them. Germline lookup yields CDR1 ENHRY and CDR2 SYGVKD. The DNA of the CDR3 is TGTGCCATCAGTGGCGGGACAGCTAAAAACATTCAGTACTTC. The encoded protein is CAISGGTAKNIQYF.

V is TRBV28 and J is TRBJ1-1; D is unclear. Germline V gives CDR1 MDHEN, CDR2 SYDVKM. V lost 6 bases to trimming and J lost 0 bases, with 8 bases between them. This CDR3 has 13 amino acids. The CDR3 DNA reads TGTGCCAGCAGCCTACAGCTGAACACTGAAGCTTTCTTT. Amino acids: CASSLQLNTEAFF.

This rearrangement joins TRBV15 to TRBJ2-7, with a possible D match to TRBD1 (5 bases). The V end was cut by 0 bases, the J end by 3 bases, with 9 bases between. Per germline, CDR1 LNHNV and CDR2 YYDKDF (reference sequence). The CDR3 runs 14 residues. CDR3 nucleotides: TGTGCCACCAGCAGAGAGAGACAGTACTACGAGCAGTACTTC. This encodes CATSRERQYYEQYF.

The gene calls are TRBV2 and TRBJ2-7; 13 positions agree with TRBD2. Germline assignment: CDR1 SNHLY and CDR2 FYNNEI. Germline trimming cut 8 bases from V and 4 bases from J; bases unmatched to any gene: 11. CDR3 length: 16 amino acids. The CDR3 spells CASSIDRTSGRYEQYF. CDR3 coding DNA: TGTGCCAGCTCTATTGACCGGACTAGCGGGAGATACGAGCAGTACTTC.

The CDR3 loop is CASSTFVPTGELFF. The CDR3 nucleotides read TGTGCCAGTAGTACCTTTGTACCTACCGGGGAGCTGTTTTTT. V is TRBV19 and J is TRBJ2-2; D unclear. Between the trimmed V and J ends, which lost 4 bases and 5 bases, there was a span of 11 bases. The CDR3 covers 14 residues. Germline CDR1 and CDR2: LNHDA and SQIVND (reference sequence).

The chain links TRBV5-6 to TRBJ2-1, with 11 bases aligning to TRBD2. This CDR3 contains 18 residues. Trimming cost V 0 bases and J 9 bases; bases outside gene matches: 14. Germline V gene sequence: CDR1 SGHDT, CDR2 YYEEEE. In nucleotides, the CDR3 is TGTGCCAGCAGCTTGGCCAGGGCTAGCGGGAGGCTTGTTGGTGAGCAGTTCTTC. This translates into CASSLARASGRLVGEQFF.